This T cell receptor beta chain emerged from a study of blood T cell dynamics during melanoma immunotherapy. This CDR3 has 12 amino acids. V dropped 10 bases and J dropped 5 bases, with 15 bases sitting between them. Germline V gene sequence: CDR1 MNHNS, CDR2 SASEGT. Repertoires were generated with immunoSEQ multiplex PCR, while TCRdb's copy carries only in-frame clones and drops some. Of some 4,000 clones in the sample, about 88% are singletons; the top ten hold over 3.5%. This clone was seen only once. As to time point: week 3, after first cycle of checkpoint inhibitor. Patients had no prior systemic cancer treatment, immunosuppressants or other active cancers.

The specimen was blood, collected from a patient treated with checkpoint blockade. This chain connects TRBV6-1 to TRBJ2-7, with a possible D match to TRBD1 (6 bases). The source of this sequence is a human donor with melanoma. CDR3: CATRPTGNEQYF. In DNA form, the CDR3 reads TGTGCCACCAGGCCAACAGGGAACGAGCAGTACTTC.